One and the same sample provided the 21 T cell receptor beta chains below, sequenced in a study of blood T cell repertoires in COVID-19. Repertoires were generated with immunoSEQ multiplex PCR, while TCRdb's copy carries only in-frame clones and drops some. The sample lists 50,000 to 55,000 clones, more than 70% seen once, with 5.5% to 7.5% in the top ten. Source material: peripheral blood. The receptors derive from a man in his sixties with acute or convalescent COVID-19.

The chain recombines TRBV7-9 with TRBJ1-1; a weak D match, TRBD1 (6 bases). CDR3 length equals 14 residues. Germline V gene lookup returns CDR1 SEHNR and CDR2 FQNEAQ (reference sequence). V was shortened by 2 bases and J by 5 bases, with 12 bases between the two germline ends. The CDR3 bases are TGTGCCAGCAGCTTAAAGGCAGGGGAGACTGAAGCTTTCTTT. Translating gives CASSLKAGETEAFF.

The rearrangement joins TRBV28 to TRBJ2-6, with TRBD1 as a possible D gene (5 bases). Germline CDR1 is MDHEN and CDR2 is SYDVKM. The V gene lost 9 bases and the J gene lost 2 bases, with 11 bases spanning the gap. This CDR3 region has 14 residues. The CDR3 DNA sequence: TGTGCCAGTAGACGGACACCTGGGGCCAACGTCCTGACTTTC. Residues: CASRRTPGANVLTF.

This sequence joins TRBV21-1 and TRBJ2-7; the table's D call of TRBD2 was not tested on the DNA. TRBV21-1 is a pseudogene. The CDR3 extends over 14 amino acids. CDR3 in amino acids: CASRKGERIYEQYF. CDR3 DNA: TGTGCCAGCAGGAAAGGGGAGCGGATCTACGAGCAGTACTTC.

The rearrangement links TRBV18 to TRBJ2-5, with 7 bases identical to TRBD1. CDR1 and CDR2 (germline): KGHSH, LQKENI. The V segment lost 6 bases and the J segment 3 bases; nucleotides outside the gene matches: 4. The CDR3 totals 13 residues. As DNA, the CDR3 is TGTGCCAGCTCTCACAGGGGTGAAGAGACCCAGTACTTC. Translating gives CASSHRGEETQYF.

The V gene is TRBV24-1, the J gene TRBJ2-1; 10 bases align to TRBD1. The CDR3 extends over 17 amino acids. Germline V gives CDR1 KGHDR, CDR2 SFDVKD. Trimming removed 4 bases from V and 2 bases from J; junction bases left unmatched: 7. The CDR3 reads CATSESTGTGAYNEQFF. CDR3 DNA sequence: TGTGCCACCAGTGAATCAACCGGGACAGGGGCCTACAATGAGCAGTTCTTC.

This clone was counted a single time. This chain connects TRBV3-1 (or the pseudogene TRBV3-2) to TRBJ1-1, with 7 bases fitting TRBD1. CDR1 is LGHDT and CDR2 is YNNKEL in the germline V gene (reference sequence). There are 15 residues in the CDR3. J lost 1 base, V lost 4 bases, and 6 bases had no gene match. The DNA for the CDR3 is TGTGCCAGCAGCCCTCGGGACAGCCCGAACACTGAAGCTTTCTTT. Protein: CASSPRDSPNTEAFF.

This clone was observed a handful of times. The chain links TRBV9 to TRBJ1-4; 8 nucleotides agree with TRBD1. Germline trimming cut 3 bases from V and 0 bases from J; bases unmatched to any gene: 4. Per germline, CDR1 SGDLS and CDR2 YYNGEE. The CDR3 consists of 16 residues. The CDR3 DNA sequence: TGTGCCAGCAGCGCCGGACAGGGTGCAACTAATGAAAAACTGTTTTTT. This codes for CASSAGQGATNEKLFF. The full variable domain, completed using reference TRBV9 and TRBJ1-4, is DSGVTQTPKHLITATGQRVTLRCSPRSGDLSVYWYQQSLDQGLQFLIQYYNGEERAKGNILERFSAQQFPDLHSELNLSSLELGDSALYFCASSAGQGATNEKLFFGSGTQLSVL.

This sequence joins TRBV18 and TRBJ1-6; a weak D match, TRBD1 (5 bases). Trimming cost V 4 bases and J 6 bases, with 13 bases left between them. Per germline, CDR1 KGHSH and CDR2 LQKENI. The CDR3 is made up of 15 amino acids. The DNA of the CDR3 is TGTGCCAGCTCACAGACAGACGCCTTTAATTCACCCCTCCACTTT. Translated: CASSQTDAFNSPLHF.

V usage is TRBV9 and J usage is TRBJ2-1; 7 positions agree with TRBD2. Germline-derived CDR1 and CDR2 are SGDLS and YYNGEE. J gave up 2 bases and V 0 bases, and 2 bases lay outside the gene matches. This CDR3 contains 15 residues. The CDR3 nucleotides read TGTGCCAGCAGCGTAGACCGGGGGGCCTACAATGAGCAGTTCTTC. Protein product: CASSVDRGAYNEQFF.

V usage is TRBV16 and J usage is TRBJ1-2; D not certain. The germline V and J ends were trimmed by 4 bases and 5 bases, with 14 bases remaining between them. The CDR3 has 14 residues. Germline loops: CDR1 KGHSY, CDR2 FQNENV. This CDR3 is CASSLGSGRYGYTF. CDR3 coding DNA: TGTGCCAGCAGCCTCGGGAGCGGGCGGTATGGCTACACCTTC.

V gene TRBV5-1 combines with J gene TRBJ1-1; D not resolved. The length of the CDR3 is 14 residues. Germline V lookup: CDR1 SGHRS, CDR2 YFSETQ. Trimming removed 0 bases at V and 5 bases at J, with 11 bases between. The CDR3 DNA follows: TGCGCCAGCAGCTTGGTAGCAGCGGGAACTGAAGCTTTCTTT. It is translated as CASSLVAAGTEAFF.

The chain recombines TRBV30 with TRBJ1-6, with D tentatively TRBD1 (5 bases). Germline V gene data show CDR1 as GTSNPN and CDR2 as SVGIG (reference sequence). This CDR3 comprises 13 residues. With 6 bases removed from V and 4 bases from J, the gap between germline ends came to 10 bases. CDR3 amino acids: CACSGEYNSPLHF. CDR3 DNA: TGTGCCTGTTCGGGGGAGTATAATTCACCCCTCCACTTT.

The count of this clone is one. V and J are TRBV7-3 and TRBJ2-1; TRBD2 matches at 12 bases. The CDR3 contains 14 residues. In germline, CDR1 is SGHTA, CDR2 FQGTGA. Trimming removed 5 bases from V and 8 bases from J; junction bases left unmatched: 4. CDR3 region: CASSATSGSDEQFF. CDR3 in DNA: TGTGCCAGCAGCGCGACTAGCGGGAGTGATGAGCAGTTCTTC.

This chain connects TRBV27 to TRBJ2-1; unclear D gene. The CDR3 consists of 14 residues. Germline V lookup: CDR1 MNHEY, CDR2 SMNVEV (reference sequence). The ends were cut back, 5 bases at V and 0 bases at J, with 8 bases in the middle. The CDR3 sequence: CASSPASSYNEQFF. The CDR3 bases are TGTGCCAGCAGTCCAGCGAGCTCCTACAATGAGCAGTTCTTC.

This chain connects TRBV5-1 to TRBJ1-4, with D unresolved. CDR1 is SGHRS, CDR2 YFSETQ, per germline. Trimming took 4 bases from V and 7 from J, leaving 14 bases between them. The CDR3 extends over 14 amino acids. Written as DNA, the CDR3 is TGCGCCAGCAGCCGGGAATTTAATGGTGAAAAACTGTTTTTT. Translated: CASSREFNGEKLFF. The entire variable domain, with the rest obtained from reference TRBV5-1 and TRBJ1-4, is as follows: KAGVTQTPRYLIKTRGQQVTLSCSPISGHRSVSWYQQTPGQGLQFLFEYFSETQRNKGNFPGRFSGRQFSNSRSEMNVSTLELGDSALYLCASSREFNGEKLFFGSGTQLSVL.

V usage is TRBV28 and J usage is TRBJ2-7, with 9 bases lining up with TRBD1. Trimming took 2 bases from V and 3 from J; bases not matched to a gene: 8. The CDR3 extends over 16 amino acids. Germline assignment: CDR1 MDHEN and CDR2 SYDVKM. This chain's CDR3 is CASSLLRTGVSYEQYF. DNA of the CDR3: TGTGCCAGCAGTTTACTTCGGACAGGGGTAAGCTACGAGCAGTACTTC.

The J gene is TRBJ2-1, the V gene TRBV19; perhaps TRBD1 as D (6 bases). CDR3 size: 13 residues. The germline gives CDR1 LNHDA, CDR2 SQIVND (reference sequence). Deletions cut 11 bases from V and 3 bases from J, with 14 bases between. The CDR3 DNA reads TGTGCCGCAGCAGGGGTGGGCTACAATGAGCAGTTCTTC. It yields the protein CAAAGVGYNEQFF. Full variable domain (remainder filled in from reference TRBV19 and TRBJ2-1): DGGITQSPKYLFRKEGQNVTLSCEQNLNHDAMYWYRQDPGQGLRLIYYSQIVNDFQKGDIAEGYSVSREKKESFPLTVTSAQKNPTAFYLCAAAGVGYNEQFFGPGTRLTVL.

This sequence joins TRBV3-1 (or the pseudogene TRBV3-2) and TRBJ2-7; D gene ambiguous. The CDR3 loop spans 11 amino acids. Trimming shortened V by 3 bases and J by 6 bases, and 6 bases separated the two germline ends. Germline-derived CDR1 and CDR2 are LGHDT and YNNKEL (reference sequence). The CDR3 nucleotides read TGTGCCAGCAGCCAGACTTCCGAGCAGTACTTC. This codes for CASSQTSEQYF.

The chain couples TRBV19 to TRBJ1-4; no firm D call. Germline V gene data show CDR1 as LNHDA and CDR2 as SQIVND (reference sequence). The CDR3 spans 16 residues. V was shortened by 5 bases and J by 4 bases, with 17 bases between the two germline ends. CDR3 loop: CASSWRSSAGNEKLFF. The CDR3, as DNA: TGTGCCAGTAGTTGGCGGAGCAGCGCGGGTAATGAAAAACTGTTTTTT.

The chain joins TRBV18 to TRBJ1-2; the D is unclear. The V gene lost 1 base and the J gene lost 3 bases, with 15 bases spanning the gap. The CDR3 loop spans 16 amino acids. CDR1 is KGHSH, CDR2 LQKENI, per germline. This chain's CDR3 is CASSPLIIPRDYGYTF. CDR3 bases: TGTGCCAGCTCACCACTCATTATTCCCCGGGACTATGGCTACACCTTC.

The V and J genes are TRBV15 and TRBJ1-2, with a possible D match to TRBD1 (6 bases). V lost 3 bases and J 0 bases, leaving 17 bases between the germline ends. This CDR3 has 17 residues. Germline-derived CDR1 and CDR2 are LNHNV and YYDKDF (reference sequence). The CDR3 DNA is TGTGCCACCAGCAGCTTGAGGACAGATCTCCCTAACTATGGCTACACCTTC. Protein sequence: CATSSLRTDLPNYGYTF.